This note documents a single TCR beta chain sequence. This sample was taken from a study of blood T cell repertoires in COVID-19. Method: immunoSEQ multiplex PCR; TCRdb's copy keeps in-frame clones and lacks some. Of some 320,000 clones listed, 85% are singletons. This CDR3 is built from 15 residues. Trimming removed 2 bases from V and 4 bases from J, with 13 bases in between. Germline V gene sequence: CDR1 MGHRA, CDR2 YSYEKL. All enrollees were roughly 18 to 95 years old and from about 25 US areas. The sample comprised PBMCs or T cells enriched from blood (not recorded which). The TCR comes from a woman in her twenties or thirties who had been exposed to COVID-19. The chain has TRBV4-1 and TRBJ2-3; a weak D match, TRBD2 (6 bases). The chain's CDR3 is CASSQTGLISDTQYF. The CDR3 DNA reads TGCGCCAGCAGCCAAACGGGACTGATATCAGATACGCAGTATTTT.